The count of the clone carrying this TCR beta chain is one. The data stem from a study of blood T cell repertoires in COVID-19. Study information: Spain, Italy and the United States supplied samples that represented acute and convalescent COVID-19. The cDNA or gDNA used as material had been derived from T cells, B-cell-depleted T cells, or PBMCs.

Germline V CDR1 and CDR2: MNHEY, SVGEGT. Losses at the gene ends were 4 bases for V and 3 bases for J; bases not matched to a gene: 5. The CDR3 has 15 residues. Authors' processing steps: Reference gene primer amplification yielded estimated nucleated cell counts. Profiled with immunoSEQ multiplex PCR; TCRdb holds only in-frame clones, not every one. The D gene and trimming were derived from the DNA, and the V and J assignments and clone size from that table. The data hold 90,000 to 120,000 clones, with approximately 85% observed a single time. This chain connects TRBV6-2 or TRBV6-3 to TRBJ2-1; 8 nucleotides agree with TRBD2. This TCR derives from a human donor in a cohort sampled during active COVID-19. What was sequenced was peripheral blood. The CDR3 loop is CASSSAGVGYNEQFF. CDR3 DNA: TGTGCCAGCAGTTCAGCGGGAGTGGGCTACAATGAGCAGTTCTTC.